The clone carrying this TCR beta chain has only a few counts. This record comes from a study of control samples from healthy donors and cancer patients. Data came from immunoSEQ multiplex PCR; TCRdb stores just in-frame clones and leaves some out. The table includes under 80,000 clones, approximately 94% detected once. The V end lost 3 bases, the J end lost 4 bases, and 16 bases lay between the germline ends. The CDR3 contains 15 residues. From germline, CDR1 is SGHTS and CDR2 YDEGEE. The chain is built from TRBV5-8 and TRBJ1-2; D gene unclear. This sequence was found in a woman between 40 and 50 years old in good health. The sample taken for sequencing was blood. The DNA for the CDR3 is TGTGCCAGCAGCTATACAGTGCCGTGGGGCTATGGCTACACCTTC. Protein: CASSYTVPWGYGYTF.